The 17 T cell receptor beta chains below all came from one sample that was sequenced in a study of siplizumab effects on memory and regulatory T cells. The protocol was immunoSEQ multiplex PCR, while the TCRdb copy is restricted to in-frame clones and leaves out a portion. The profile covers 98,000 or so clones, with approximately 93% appearing a single time and about 0.62% taken by the ten largest. The sample comprised Tregs sorted from blood. These TCRs come from a human donor in good health.

The count of this clone is one. This sequence joins TRBV6-5 and TRBJ1-5; TRBD1 agrees at 9 bases. CDR1 is MNHEY and CDR2 is SVGAGI in the germline V gene. CDR3 length: 13 amino acids. The junction had 3 bases not matched to a gene; V was cut back by 6 bases and J by 6 bases. CDR3 sequence (DNA): TGTGCCAGCAGCAAGGACAGGGGTCAGCCCCAGCATTTT. Translating gives CASSKDRGQPQHF.

The chain combines TRBV15 with TRBJ1-1; maybe TRBD1 (5 bases). The CDR3 runs to 15 residues. Germline V gene data show CDR1 as LNHNV and CDR2 as YYDKDF (reference sequence). Trimming shortened V by 0 bases and J by 4 bases, and 12 bases separated the two germline ends. The DNA of the CDR3 is TGTGCCACCAGCAGAGACAGGGTGGTGGGCACTGAAGCTTTCTTT. Its protein is CATSRDRVVGTEAFF. Drawing the rest from reference TRBV15 and TRBJ1-1, the complete variable domain is DAMVIQNPRYQVTQFGKPVTLSCSQTLNHNVMYWYQQKSSQAPKLLFHYYDKDFNNEADTPDNFQSRRPNTSFCFLDIRSPGLGDTAMYLCATSRDRVVGTEAFFGQGTRLTVV.

This chain uses TRBV2 with TRBJ2-6; D gene unclear. V lost 1 base and J 1 base, leaving 5 bases between the germline ends. Germline CDR1 SNHLY, CDR2 FYNNEI. The CDR3 consists of 15 residues. The DNA for the CDR3 is TGTGCCAGCAGTGAAGAGGGTTCTGGGGCCAACGTCCTGACTTTC. Amino acids: CASSEEGSGANVLTF.

There are a few counts of this clone. V usage is TRBV28 and J usage is TRBJ1-1; 8 nucleotides line up with TRBD1. The junction had 8 bases not matched to a gene; V was cut back by 7 bases and J by 10 bases. From germline, CDR1 is MDHEN and CDR2 SYDVKM. This CDR3 comprises 12 residues. The DNA of the CDR3 is TGTGCCAGCACGTACCCCGGGACAGGAGCTTTCTTT. It encodes CASTYPGTGAFF.

V gene TRBV11-2 combines with J gene TRBJ1-5; D is possibly TRBD1 (5 bases). Germline V gives CDR1 SGHAT, CDR2 FQNNGV. This CDR3 contains 14 residues. The V end lost 5 bases, the J end lost 7 bases, and 15 bases lay between the germline ends. The CDR3 DNA follows: TGTGCCAGCAGCGCGAATGGGGGAGGACAGCCCCAGCATTTT. Encoded protein: CASSANGGGQPQHF.

This clone has just one count. The V call is TRBV6-5, the J call TRBJ2-7; 9 bases line up with TRBD2. The CDR3 is 15 residues long. CDR1 and CDR2 from the germline V gene are MNHEY and SVGAGI. V was clipped by 2 bases and J by 6 bases; unmatched bases: 8. The CDR3 is CASSYPLAGTGEQYF. The CDR3 nucleotides read TGTGCCAGCAGTTACCCCCTAGCGGGGACGGGCGAGCAGTACTTC.

The chain joins TRBV6-5 to TRBJ1-5, with D unclear. The CDR3 covers 15 residues. The germline gives CDR1 MNHEY, CDR2 SVGAGI. V lost 0 bases and J 1 base, leaving 7 bases between the germline ends. The chain's CDR3 is CASSYSGRSNQPQHF. CDR3 DNA: TGTGCCAGCAGTTACTCGGGCAGGAGCAATCAGCCCCAGCATTTT.

The V and J genes are TRBV2 and TRBJ2-3; 8 bases map to TRBD2. The germline V gene encodes CDR1 SNHLY and CDR2 FYNNEI. This CDR3 contains 14 residues. Losses at the gene ends were 8 bases for V and 4 bases for J; bases not matched to a gene: 8. The CDR3 reads CASGSAGGPDTQYF. Written as DNA, the CDR3 is TGTGCCAGCGGGTCTGCGGGAGGTCCAGATACGCAGTATTTT.

V is TRBV29-1 and J is TRBJ2-2; D is unresolved. Germline V gene sequence: CDR1 SQVTM, CDR2 ANQGSEA. The ends were cut back, 6 bases at V and 4 bases at J, with 9 bases in the middle. This CDR3 is 12 amino acids long. CDR3 in amino acids: CSVRDFTGELFF. The CDR3 coding sequence is TGCAGCGTCCGTGACTTCACCGGGGAGCTGTTTTTT.

The rearrangement joins TRBV5-1 to TRBJ1-1, with D tentatively TRBD1 (6 bases). CDR3 length equals 16 residues. Germline CDR1 and CDR2: SGHRS and YFSETQ. V was pared by 2 bases and J by 1 base, with 15 bases between. DNA of the CDR3: TGCGCCAGCAGCTTTTACAGGGCTCGGAGGAACACTGAAGCTTTCTTT. Its translation is CASSFYRARRNTEAFF.

This clone has a single count. The chain combines TRBV10-3 with TRBJ2-7; D is unclear. The CDR3 sequence is 12 residues long. Between the trimmed V and J ends, which lost 5 bases and 2 bases, there was a span of 7 bases. Germline V gene sequence: CDR1 ENHRY, CDR2 SYGVKD. The CDR3 DNA follows: TGTGCCATCAGTTCCGAAACCTACGAGCAGTACTTC. Encoded protein: CAISSETYEQYF.

The chain recombines TRBV10-2 with TRBJ2-5; D is unresolved. This CDR3 has 14 amino acids. The ends were cut back, 3 bases at V and 2 bases at J, with 10 bases in the middle. Germline V gene sequence: CDR1 WSHSY, CDR2 SAAADI. The CDR3 bases are TGCGCCAGCAGTGAATTGGCTTTACAAGAGACCCAGTACTTC. Residues: CASSELALQETQYF.

The chain employs TRBV11-3 and TRBJ2-1; D is perhaps TRBD1 or TRBD2 (7 bases each). Germline V gene data show CDR1 as SGHNT and CDR2 as YENEEA. The ends were cut back, 4 bases at V and 9 bases at J, with 13 bases in the middle. The CDR3 totals 13 residues. The CDR3 DNA reads as TGTGCCAGCAGCTCCCCAGGGGGGGGTGAGCAGTTCTTC. It specifies CASSSPGGGEQFF.

Notes on this clone: One junction end does not reproduce the germline sequence, and a read error may be involved. The chain is built from TRBV2 and TRBJ1-5; D might be TRBD1 (5 bases). This CDR3 contains 14 residues. Germline V gene sequence: CDR1 SNHLY, CDR2 FYNNEI. The CDR3 sequence: CASSLGAGDQPQHF. CDR3 nucleotides: TGCGCCAGCAGCCTCGGGGCCGGGGATCAGCCCCAGCATTTT.

J is TRBJ2-5 and V is TRBV2; TRBD2 might be the D (5 bases). The CDR3 loop spans 14 amino acids. Trimming stripped 6 bases from V and 1 base from J, with 12 bases between. CDR1 SNHLY and CDR2 FYNNEI come from the germline V gene. The CDR3 bases are TGTGCCAGCAGAGAAAGACTACTCCAAGAGACCCAGTACTTC. Translating gives CASRERLLQETQYF.

CDR3 DNA sequence: TGTGCCTGGAGTGAGAGGCACTATGGCTACACCTTC. Amino acids: CAWSERHYGYTF. The chain is built from TRBV30 and TRBJ1-2; D gene uncertain. Trimming took 1 base from V and 3 from J, leaving 6 bases between them. The CDR3 has 12 residues. Germline CDR1 and CDR2: GTSNPN and SVGIG (reference sequence).

The genes are TRBV6-6 and TRBJ2-1, with 9 nucleotides matching TRBD1. J gave up 4 bases and V 8 bases, and 9 bases lay outside the gene matches. The CDR3 is made up of 15 amino acids. Germline V lookup: CDR1 MNHNY, CDR2 SVGAGI (reference sequence). CDR3 region: CASLNGQGIYNEQFF. The CDR3 region has the DNA TGTGCCAGCTTAAACGGACAGGGGATTTACAATGAGCAGTTCTTC.